The rows below give T cell receptor beta chains drawn from one sample of a study of response to subunit inactivated influenza vaccine. TCRdb reprocessed the RT-PCR reads via MiXCR and lists one record per CDR3 protein. The table lists roughly 500,000 distinct CDR3 sequences, under 30% of them singletons, with 2.5% to 3.5% in the top ten. These data were also filed under a second study, of T cells expressing NK-cell markers.

The material was CD4+ T cells sorted from PBMCs, obtained 11 to 12 days after vaccination. The source of these receptors is a man aged 45-65 years who received an inactivated influenza vaccine. The CDR3 runs from the conserved cysteine through the conserved F or W. Each record gives: clone size, V gene, J gene, D gene, CDR3 protein, CDR3 DNA. A D gene is named only where the DNA matches it firmly. Not every row has a clone size; where given, it reads once, few, many or a size class.

>few|TRBV5-1|TRBJ2-3|-
CASSRSDKRPNTDTQYF
TGCGCCAGCAGCCGAAGCGACAAGAGACCAAACACAGATACGCAGTATTTT
>-|TRBV6-2/TRBV6-3|TRBJ1-1|-
CASNQWGAPPNTEAFF
TGTGCCAGCAATCAATGGGGGGCACCACCGAACACTGAAGCTTTCTTT
>-|TRBV5-1|TRBJ1-5|-
CASSLDPVSNQPQHF
TGCGCCAGCAGCTTGGATCCGGTTAGCAATCAGCCCCAGCATTTT
>-|TRBV2|TRBJ1-1|-
CASSEDPRQAEAFF
TGTGCCAGCAGTGAAGACCCGCGACAGGCAGAAGCTTTCTTT
>few|TRBV20-1|TRBJ1-1|-
CSARMTGVNTEAFF
TGCAGTGCCAGGATGACAGGAGTAAACACTGAAGCTTTCTTT
>-|TRBV29-1|TRBJ1-1|-
CSVNKIGGTNTEAFF
TGCAGCGTTAATAAAATTGGAGGAACGAACACTGAAGCTTTCTTT
>-|TRBV4-1|TRBJ2-3|-
CASSRKSMTNSITDTQYF
TGCGCCAGCAGCCGAAAGAGTATGACAAACTCCATCACAGATACGCAGTATTTT
>few|TRBV10-3|TRBJ2-5|-
CAISESRRLEETQYF
TGTGCCATCAGTGAGTCACGACGACTCGAAGAGACCCAGTACTTC
>many|TRBV29-1|TRBJ2-1|TRBD2
CSARTSEGVYNEQFF
TGCAGCGCACGGACTAGCGAGGGTGTATACAATGAGCAGTTCTTC
>few|TRBV28|TRBJ1-1|TRBD1
CASRGGQGTEAFF
TGTGCCAGCAGGGGAGGACAGGGGACTGAAGCTTTCTTT
>-|TRBV5-4|TRBJ2-5|TRBD1
CASSSGQVYQETQYF
TGTGCCAGCAGCTCCGGACAGGTGTACCAAGAGACCCAGTACTTC
>few|TRBV30|TRBJ1-2|-
CAWSEGNYGYTF
TGTGCCTGGAGTGAAGGGAACTATGGCTACACCTTC
>many|TRBV18|TRBJ2-7|-
CASSPPSRVEQYF
TGTGCCAGCTCACCACCGAGCAGGGTCGAGCAGTACTTC
>-|TRBV20-1|TRBJ1-5|-
CSARGTSNGNQPQHF
TGCAGTGCTAGGGGGACATCAAATGGCAATCAGCCCCAGCATTTT
>-|TRBV7-2|TRBJ1-4|TRBD1
CASSRQGNNEKLFF
TGTGCCAGCAGCCGACAGGGGAATAATGAAAAACTGTTTTTT
>few|TRBV7-2|TRBJ1-6|-
CASSLGHGGLISPLHF
TGTGCCAGCAGCTTAGGACACGGGGGGCTAATTTCACCCCTCCACTTT
>-|TRBV11-2|TRBJ2-1|-
CASSLISGAYNEQFF
TGTGCCAGCAGCTTAATCAGCGGAGCCTACAATGAGCAGTTCTTC
>once|TRBV7-2|TRBJ2-5|TRBD2
CASSLVLAEAETQYF
TGTGCCAGCAGCTTAGTACTAGCGGAAGCCGAGACCCAGTACTTC
>-|TRBV18|TRBJ2-3|-
CASSGLRPDTQYF
TGTGCCAGCTCAGGACTAAGGCCAGATACGCAGTATTTT
>-|TRBV5-1|TRBJ2-7|-
CASTSDRYYEQYF
TGCGCCAGCACGAGCGACAGATACTACGAGCAGTACTTC
>few|TRBV6-5|TRBJ2-1|TRBD1
CASSYLSGTGENEQFF
TGTGCCAGCAGTTACTTGTCCGGGACAGGGGAGAATGAGCAGTTCTTC
>few|TRBV7-2|TRBJ2-1|-
CASSSRSGEQFF
TGTGCCAGCAGCTCCAGGTCCGGTGAGCAGTTCTTC
>many|TRBV5-1|TRBJ2-2|TRBD1
CASSPRTGNTGELFF
TGTGCCAGCAGCCCCCGGACAGGGAACACCGGGGAGCTGTTTTTT
>-|TRBV29-1|TRBJ2-4|-
CSVECGGLAKNIQYF
TGCAGCGTTGAGTGCGGAGGACTAGCCAAAAACATTCAGTACTTC
>-|TRBV2|TRBJ2-1|-
CASSGGSNRVQGEQFF
TGTGCCAGCAGCGGGGGATCAAACAGGGTGCAGGGTGAGCAGTTCTTC
>-|TRBV29-1|TRBJ1-2|TRBD1
CSVVGTGVIGYTF
TGCAGCGTTGTAGGGACAGGGGTAATAGGCTACACCTTC
>few|TRBV5-1|TRBJ1-2|-
CASSLEGDYGYTF
TGCGCCAGCAGCTTGGAGGGTGACTATGGCTACACCTTC
>few|TRBV20-1|TRBJ2-5|TRBD2
CSAVGTSGRVRETQYF
TGCAGTGCTGTAGGGACTAGCGGGAGGGTCCGGGAGACCCAGTACTTC
>-|TRBV30|TRBJ2-1|TRBD2
CAWSTWSGGTLYNEQFF
TGTGCCTGGAGTACGTGGAGCGGGGGGACCCTTTACAATGAGCAGTTCTTC
>-|TRBV7-3|TRBJ2-3|-
CASSLSPWAIRSTDTQYF
TGTGCCAGCAGCTTAAGTCCCTGGGCGATAAGGAGCACAGATACGCAGTATTTT
>-|TRBV20-1|TRBJ2-7|-
CSARSLRANYEQYF
TGCAGTGCTAGGTCCCTCCGGGCAAACTACGAGCAGTACTTC